The TCR beta chain under discussion was sequenced for a study of cytomegalovirus exposure and HLA in healthy donors. General study findings and limits: In a later analysis, a missense DCLRE1C variant was linked to TCR beta V- and J-gene trimming. Donors were assumed by presence/absence analyses to have roughly uniform sequencing depth.

CDR3 length: 16 residues. In germline, CDR1 is SGHRS, CDR2 YFSETQ. J gave up 1 base and V 2 bases, and 8 bases lay outside the gene matches. The PCR contained 60 Vbeta and 13 Jbeta primers. The table came from immunoSEQ multiplex PCR; TCRdb's copy has only in-frame clones and leaves some out. This table holds 150,000 to 200,000 clones, approximately 81% found once. As for this clone: Its antigen is currently unknown.

The material sequenced was PBMCs. V usage is TRBV5-1 and J usage is TRBJ2-5, with 7 bases fitting TRBD1. The sequence was obtained from a boy aged 10-17 years in good health and CMV-seronegative. The DNA of the CDR3 is TGCGCCAGCAGCTTCCCGGGACAGCAAGGCCAAGAGACCCAGTACTTC. It yields the protein CASSFPGQQGQETQYF.